These T cell receptor beta chains were read from a single sample in a study of CD8 T cells in Susac syndrome. TCRdb re-derived calls from the immunoSEQ multiplex PCR reads in MiXCR, one entry per CDR3 protein. Of 150,000 to 200,000 distinct CDR3 sequences listed, roughly 95% were seen once; the top ten hold just over 0.13%. The sequencing input was CD4+ T cells from PBMCs. All receptors come from a human donor in good health. Both conserved end residues are part of each CDR3. The D gene is left open where the match is weak. The size field is filled for only some rows; it gives once, few, many or a size class.

v_call: TRBV6-1
clone_size: once
d_call: .
j_call: TRBJ2-2
cdr3_nt: TGTGCCAGCAGTGACCTTAGGGCCACCGGGGAGCTGTTTTTT
cdr3_aa: CASSDLRATGELFF

v_call: TRBV15
clone_size: .
d_call: .
j_call: TRBJ1-1
cdr3_nt: TGTGCCACCAGCAGGGGTGACAGAGGGAACACTGAAGCTTTCTTT
cdr3_aa: CATSRGDRGNTEAFF

v_call: TRBV2
clone_size: .
d_call: .
j_call: TRBJ1-1
cdr3_nt: TGTGCCAGCAGTGAACCAGGCATCGAAGCTTTCTTT
cdr3_aa: CASSEPGIEAFF

v_call: TRBV12-3/TRBV12-4
clone_size: once
d_call: TRBD2
j_call: TRBJ2-2
cdr3_nt: TGTGCCAGCAGCTCGCCCTCGGGGGGTTGGGGGGAGGTGTTTTTT
cdr3_aa: CASSSPSGGWGEVFF

v_call: TRBV6-1
clone_size: .
d_call: .
j_call: TRBJ1-6
cdr3_nt: TGTGCCAGCAGTATGCCCAGCCGGAATTCACCCCTCCACTTT
cdr3_aa: CASSMPSRNSPLHF

v_call: TRBV4-1
clone_size: .
d_call: .
j_call: TRBJ2-5
cdr3_nt: TGCGCCAGCAGCCGAACGGGACTTCCAGTGGTAGAGACCCAGTACTTC
cdr3_aa: CASSRTGLPVVETQYF

v_call: TRBV19
clone_size: .
d_call: .
j_call: TRBJ1-2
cdr3_nt: TGTGCCAGTAGTCCCAGAGGCAGGGTTCATGGCTACACCTTC
cdr3_aa: CASSPRGRVHGYTF

v_call: TRBV16
clone_size: .
d_call: .
j_call: TRBJ1-5
cdr3_nt: TGTGCCAGCAGCCCGCAAGACTACAACCAGCCCCAGCATTTT
cdr3_aa: CASSPQDYNQPQHF

v_call: TRBV5-1
clone_size: .
d_call: .
j_call: TRBJ2-7
cdr3_nt: TGCGCCAGCAGCCCCACCCAGGGGTCCCACGAGCAGTACTTC
cdr3_aa: CASSPTQGSHEQYF

v_call: TRBV20-1
clone_size: .
d_call: .
j_call: TRBJ1-4
cdr3_nt: TGCAGTGCGAAGTACGGTTCCCTGGAAAAACTGTTTTTT
cdr3_aa: CSAKYGSLEKLFF

v_call: TRBV15
clone_size: .
d_call: TRBD2
j_call: TRBJ2-3
cdr3_nt: TGTGCCACCAGCAGAGATCTCCAGCGCGGGGGAGAGCTCCCAGATACGCAGTATTTT
cdr3_aa: CATSRDLQRGGELPDTQYF

v_call: TRBV7-9
clone_size: .
d_call: .
j_call: TRBJ2-5
cdr3_nt: TGTGCCAGCAGCTTAAACAGTGGTAGGCAAGAGACCCAGTACTTC
cdr3_aa: CASSLNSGRQETQYF

v_call: TRBV9
clone_size: .
d_call: .
j_call: TRBJ2-1
cdr3_nt: TGTGCCAGCAGCGTGGGTGGGGATAAGGTAGTGGAGCAGTTCTTC
cdr3_aa: CASSVGGDKVVEQFF

v_call: TRBV3-1
clone_size: .
d_call: TRBD1
j_call: TRBJ1-5
cdr3_nt: TGTGCCAGCAGCCAGACAGGGTCGCGTCAGCCCCAGCATTTT
cdr3_aa: CASSQTGSRQPQHF

v_call: TRBV2
clone_size: .
d_call: TRBD2
j_call: TRBJ2-1
cdr3_nt: TGTGCCAGCACCCCGGGACTAGCGAACTACAATGAGCAGTTCTTC
cdr3_aa: CASTPGLANYNEQFF

v_call: TRBV7-6
clone_size: .
d_call: TRBD1
j_call: TRBJ1-1
cdr3_nt: TGTGCCAGCAGCTTGATGGTGGGACAGGGAAGCACTGAAGCTTTCTTT
cdr3_aa: CASSLMVGQGSTEAFF

v_call: TRBV4-1
clone_size: .
d_call: TRBD1
j_call: TRBJ2-5
cdr3_nt: TGCGCCAGCAGCCAAGATGGGACAGGGGGCGAGACCCAGTACTTC
cdr3_aa: CASSQDGTGGETQYF

v_call: TRBV24-1
clone_size: .
d_call: TRBD1
j_call: TRBJ1-6
cdr3_nt: TGTGCCACCAGTGATTTGTGGTGCAGGGACAGGGATTCACCCCTCCACTTT
cdr3_aa: CATSDLWCRDRDSPLHF

v_call: TRBV25-1
clone_size: .
d_call: .
j_call: TRBJ2-7
cdr3_nt: TGTGCCAGCAGTGATCCCGTCTCCTACGAGCAGTACTTC
cdr3_aa: CASSDPVSYEQYF

v_call: TRBV18
clone_size: .
d_call: TRBD1
j_call: TRBJ1-4
cdr3_nt: TGTGCCAGCTCACCACCGGAGGGGACAGGGGGTGAAAAACTGTTTTTT
cdr3_aa: CASSPPEGTGGEKLFF

v_call: TRBV10-3
clone_size: once
d_call: .
j_call: TRBJ2-5
cdr3_nt: TGTGCCATCAGTGTGGCCCGGGGGGCCGGGGAGACCCAGTACTTC
cdr3_aa: CAISVARGAGETQYF

v_call: TRBV12-3/TRBV12-4
clone_size: .
d_call: TRBD1
j_call: TRBJ1-6
cdr3_nt: TGTGCCAGCAGTCCCGGGACAGCCTATAATTCACCCCTCCACTTT
cdr3_aa: CASSPGTAYNSPLHF

v_call: TRBV4-1
clone_size: once
d_call: TRBD1
j_call: TRBJ2-2
cdr3_nt: TGCGCCAGCAGCCAAGGGCTACAGGGGACCGGGGAGCTGTTTTTT
cdr3_aa: CASSQGLQGTGELFF

v_call: TRBV29-1
clone_size: .
d_call: TRBD1
j_call: TRBJ2-3
cdr3_nt: TGCAGCGGTGACAGGGGTGGGACAGATACGCAGTATTTT
cdr3_aa: CSGDRGGTDTQYF

v_call: TRBV7-2
clone_size: .
d_call: .
j_call: TRBJ2-3
cdr3_nt: TGTGCCAGCAGCCCGCGGGGGACAGGAAGCACAGATACGCAGTATTTT
cdr3_aa: CASSPRGTGSTDTQYF

v_call: TRBV5-6
clone_size: .
d_call: .
j_call: TRBJ2-1
cdr3_nt: TGTGCCAGCAGCTTGGACTCTAGGGGTGAGCAGTTCTTC
cdr3_aa: CASSLDSRGEQFF

v_call: TRBV12-3/TRBV12-4
clone_size: .
d_call: .
j_call: TRBJ1-2
cdr3_nt: TGTGCCAGCAGTGGGGGCGGGGGGTGGAACTATGGCTACACCTTC
cdr3_aa: CASSGGGGWNYGYTF

v_call: TRBV29-1
clone_size: .
d_call: .
j_call: TRBJ1-3
cdr3_nt: TGCAGCGTGGGCGACAGAAGCTCTGGAAACACCATATATTTT
cdr3_aa: CSVGDRSSGNTIYF

v_call: TRBV6-5
clone_size: .
d_call: TRBD1
j_call: TRBJ2-7
cdr3_nt: TGTGCCAGCAGTTTAGGGACAGGGGACCACGAGCAGTACTTC
cdr3_aa: CASSLGTGDHEQYF

v_call: TRBV12-3/TRBV12-4
clone_size: .
d_call: .
j_call: TRBJ1-5
cdr3_nt: TGTGCCAGCAGTTTAGGTACAGGGATGCATCAGCCCCAGCATTTT
cdr3_aa: CASSLGTGMHQPQHF

v_call: TRBV19
clone_size: .
d_call: .
j_call: TRBJ1-2
cdr3_nt: TGTGCCAGTACCAGGGGTAACAACTATGGCTACACCTTC
cdr3_aa: CASTRGNNYGYTF

v_call: TRBV5-1
clone_size: .
d_call: .
j_call: TRBJ2-5
cdr3_nt: TGCGCCAGCAGCCCCCCGTTCGTCCAAGAGACCCAGTACTTC
cdr3_aa: CASSPPFVQETQYF

v_call: TRBV3-1
clone_size: .
d_call: .
j_call: TRBJ2-7
cdr3_nt: TGTGCCAGCAGCCAAGATCGAACGGGCATGTGGTACGAGCAGTACTTC
cdr3_aa: CASSQDRTGMWYEQYF

v_call: TRBV5-4
clone_size: .
d_call: TRBD2
j_call: TRBJ2-7
cdr3_nt: TGTGCCAGCAGCTTGTGGGGGGGTAGGTACGAGCAGTACTTC
cdr3_aa: CASSLWGGRYEQYF

v_call: TRBV6-5
clone_size: .
d_call: .
j_call: TRBJ1-3
cdr3_nt: TGTGCCAGCAGGACTCCCTCCTCTGGAAACACCATATATTTT
cdr3_aa: CASRTPSSGNTIYF